This entry lists 20 T cell receptor beta chains sequenced from one sample in a study of shared clonotypes between healthy human individuals. Here immunoSEQ multiplex PCR was the method, and the copy in TCRdb shows in-frame clones only, minus some. The table lists more than 2,000,000 clones, just over 90% of them singletons. Sequencing was done on a sample of naive CD4+ T cells from PBMCs. The subset: CD45RA+ positively selected. The receptors derive from a man younger than 35 in good health. Some clones in this sample may be carry-over from other donors' samples.

The V and J genes are TRBV28 and TRBJ2-2; the D gene is possibly TRBD2 (6 bases). Germline CDR1 MDHEN, CDR2 SYDVKM. There are 20 residues in the CDR3. Between the trimmed V and J ends, which lost 8 bases and 5 bases, there was a span of 33 bases. As DNA, the CDR3 is TGTGCCAGCTATAAACGTCCCCCCCCGGCCGCCTTCCGGGGGACCGGGGAGCTGTTTTTT. It yields the protein CASYKRPPPAAFRGTGELFF.

This chain joins TRBV6-5 and TRBJ2-7; TRBD1 agrees at 7 bases. Germline V gene sequence: CDR1 MNHEY, CDR2 SVGAGI. CDR3 size: 15 residues. V shed 0 bases and J 2 bases; nucleotides not matched to a gene: 4. CDR3 DNA sequence: TGTGCCAGCAGTTACTCGAAGGGGGCGGCCTACGAGCAGTACTTC. Protein product: CASSYSKGAAYEQYF.

The chain links TRBV7-8 to TRBJ2-5, with no clear D. V was trimmed by 3 bases and J by 9 bases, leaving 17 bases between them. The CDR3 has 14 residues. Germline lookup yields CDR1 SGHVS and CDR2 FQNEAQ. CDR3 residues: CASSLTWAEEAQYF. The CDR3 DNA is TGTGCCAGCAGCTTGACTTGGGCAGAGGAAGCCCAGTACTTC.

This clone was counted a single time. The V call is TRBV28, the J call TRBJ1-1; D is possibly TRBD1 (6 bases). Germline CDR1 and CDR2: MDHEN and SYDVKM. The ends were cut back, 4 bases at V and 1 base at J, with 13 bases in the middle. This CDR3 spans 15 amino acids. In nucleotides, the CDR3 is TGTGCCAGCAGTTCCCACCCAGGGGCGAACACTGAAGCTTTCTTT. As protein: CASSSHPGANTEAFF. Supplemented by reference TRBV28 and TRBJ1-1, the full variable domain reads DVKVTQSSRYLVKRTGEKVFLECVQDMDHENMFWYRQDPGLGLRLIYFSYDVKMKEKGDIPEGYSVSREKKERFSLILESASTNQTSMYLCASSSHPGANTEAFFGQGTRLTVV.

Here the CDR3 DNA reads TGCGCCAGCAGCGCCTGGTCTGCTGGGGGGCCGGGCGATGGCTACACCTTC. This encodes CASSAWSAGGPGDGYTF. The V call is TRBV5-1, the J call TRBJ1-2; possible D gene TRBD1, 6 bases. The CDR3 has 17 amino acids. V was pared by 4 bases and J by 6 bases, with 25 bases between. Germline CDR1 SGHRS, CDR2 YFSETQ.

This clone has only one observation. The sample contains more than one DNA sequence encoding this CDR3. This sequence joins TRBV28 and TRBJ2-2; D is possibly TRBD2 (5 bases). The CDR3 contains 15 residues. The germline V gene encodes CDR1 MDHEN and CDR2 SYDVKM. Trimming stripped 2 bases from V and 0 bases from J, with 7 bases between. The CDR3 nucleotides read TGTGCCAGCAGTTTACCCGGGGCGAACACCGGGGAGCTGTTTTTT. It yields the protein CASSLPGANTGELFF.

In DNA, the CDR3 is TGCGCCAGCAGCCTGGGGACCACGGGCCTTGGCTACACCTTC. Its translation: CASSLGTTGLGYTF. The J gene is TRBJ1-2, the V gene TRBV5-1; maybe TRBD1 (5 bases). Trimming removed 4 bases from V and 7 bases from J, with 17 bases in between. CDR3 length equals 14 residues. Germline V CDR1 and CDR2: SGHRS, YFSETQ. Variable domain in full (rest from reference TRBV5-1 and TRBJ1-2): KAGVTQTPRYLIKTRGQQVTLSCSPISGHRSVSWYQQTPGQGLQFLFEYFSETQRNKGNFPGRFSGRQFSNSRSEMNVSTLELGDSALYLCASSLGTTGLGYTFGSGTRLTVV.

This chain joins TRBV11-2 and TRBJ1-3; D unclear. This CDR3 comprises 14 residues. Germline V lookup: CDR1 SGHAT, CDR2 FQNNGV. V was clipped by 6 bases and J by 5 bases, with 14 bases between them. In DNA, the CDR3 is TGTGCCAGCAGAAATCCAGCTGGGAGAAACACCATATATTTT. Its translation is CASRNPAGRNTIYF.

Comment on this clone: Germline is not matched at one junction end, which may reflect a read error. The genes are TRBV2 and TRBJ2-7; TRBD1 aligns across 8 bases. The CDR3 consists of 13 residues. Germline CDR1 is SNHLY and CDR2 is FYNNEI. Here the CDR3 reads CASSEVPSQGDDF. In nucleotides, the CDR3 is TGTGCCAGCAGTGAAGTTCCTTCACAGGGGGACGACTTC.

The chain carries TRBV18 and TRBJ2-7, with 8 bases that match TRBD2. Germline V gene sequence: CDR1 KGHSH, CDR2 LQKENI. With 3 bases clipped from V and 3 bases from J, the junction kept 10 bases outside the gene matches. The CDR3 extends over 16 amino acids. The CDR3 here is CASSPRGLVKDYEQYF. The CDR3, as DNA: TGTGCCAGCTCACCGCGGGGACTAGTAAAAGACTACGAGCAGTACTTC.

The rearrangement links TRBV19 to TRBJ1-2; D may be TRBD1 (5 bases). V gave up 6 bases and J gave up 7 bases, with 21 bases separating them. The length of the CDR3 is 15 residues. Looked up from germline, CDR1 is LNHDA and CDR2 is SQIVND (reference sequence). The CDR3 coding sequence is TGTGCCAGTAGGAGGGACGGAACCGAATCGGGTGGCTACACCTTC. The encoded protein is CASRRDGTESGGYTF.

The rearrangement joins TRBV9 to TRBJ2-7; D might be TRBD2 (5 bases). The CDR3 extends over 13 amino acids. The ends were cut back, 0 bases at V and 6 bases at J, with 10 bases in the middle. Germline assignment: CDR1 SGDLS and CDR2 YYNGEE. As DNA, the CDR3 is TGTGCCAGCAGCGTAGCTTTACGGGGCGAGCAGTACTTC. This translates into CASSVALRGEQYF.

This sequence joins TRBV7-2 and TRBJ1-2, with no clear D. The CDR3 runs to 14 residues. In germline, CDR1 is SGHTA, CDR2 FQGNSA. V lost 8 bases and J 4 bases, leaving 17 bases between the germline ends. The CDR3 sequence: CASRTSRNGYGYTF. For the CDR3, the DNA is TGTGCCAGCCGAACCAGCCGAAATGGCTATGGCTACACCTTC.

The J gene is TRBJ2-4, the V gene TRBV5-8; 8 bases are shared with TRBD1. CDR1 SGHTS and CDR2 YDEGEE come from the germline V gene. J gave up 8 bases and V 0 bases, and 13 bases lay outside the gene matches. The CDR3 contains 17 residues. The CDR3: CASSLGRGRYSGHIQYF. The DNA of the CDR3 is TGTGCCAGCAGCTTGGGCAGGGGGCGTTATTCGGGACACATTCAGTACTTC.

This clone was seen a few times. The CDR3 bases are TGTGCCAGCAGCTTAGGTGTGGGGGCAGGCCAGCCCCAGCATTTT. As protein: CASSLGVGAGQPQHF. This chain uses TRBV7-6 with TRBJ1-5; D is perhaps TRBD1 (6 bases). CDR1 SGHVS and CDR2 FNYEAQ come from the germline V gene. The CDR3 runs 15 residues. The V gene lost 1 base and the J gene lost 7 bases, with 14 bases spanning the gap.

The J gene is TRBJ1-2, the V gene TRBV7-9; D ambiguous. The ends were cut back, 2 bases at V and 6 bases at J, with 19 bases in the middle. The germline gives CDR1 SEHNR, CDR2 FQNEAQ (reference sequence). This CDR3 contains 16 residues. The CDR3 loop reads CASSLLVLLETNGYTF. The CDR3 DNA reads as TGTGCCAGCAGCTTACTAGTATTGCTAGAGACAAATGGCTACACCTTC.

Turning to this clone: The sample holds other DNA sequences that translate to the same CDR3. The V gene is TRBV10-3, the J gene TRBJ1-2; D gene uncertain. The V end lost 0 bases, the J end lost 4 bases, and 9 bases lay between the germline ends. The CDR3 has 14 amino acids. Germline V lookup: CDR1 ENHRY, CDR2 SYGVKD. The CDR3, as DNA: TGTGCCATCAGTGAGTCGGGAGGTCCCTATGGCTACACCTTC. Amino acids: CAISESGGPYGYTF.

V gene TRBV6-1 combines with J gene TRBJ2-7; D may be TRBD1 (6 bases). With 7 bases removed from V and 2 bases from J, the gap between germline ends came to 15 bases. Germline V lookup: CDR1 MNHNS, CDR2 SASEGT. This CDR3 region has 14 residues. The DNA for the CDR3 is TGTGCCAGCACCCAAGGCCCAGGGGCCTACGAGCAGTACTTC. It is translated as CASTQGPGAYEQYF.

This chain joins TRBV6-5 and TRBJ2-5; the D is unclear. The V end lost 6 bases, the J end lost 3 bases, and 8 bases lay between the germline ends. CDR1 MNHEY and CDR2 SVGAGI come from the germline V gene. The CDR3 is 12 amino acids. The CDR3 region is CASSGDEETQYF. The CDR3 coding sequence is TGTGCCAGCAGCGGCGACGAAGAGACCCAGTACTTC.

The chain is built from TRBV29-1 and TRBJ2-7; TRBD1 is a possible D gene (6 bases). Germline V CDR1 and CDR2: SQVTM, ANQGSEA. Trimming took 4 bases from V and 2 from J, leaving 15 bases between them. The CDR3 totals 14 residues. Here the CDR3 DNA reads TGCAGCGTTGTCGGCCAGGGGAAGGCCTACGAGCAGTACTTC. Protein product: CSVVGQGKAYEQYF.